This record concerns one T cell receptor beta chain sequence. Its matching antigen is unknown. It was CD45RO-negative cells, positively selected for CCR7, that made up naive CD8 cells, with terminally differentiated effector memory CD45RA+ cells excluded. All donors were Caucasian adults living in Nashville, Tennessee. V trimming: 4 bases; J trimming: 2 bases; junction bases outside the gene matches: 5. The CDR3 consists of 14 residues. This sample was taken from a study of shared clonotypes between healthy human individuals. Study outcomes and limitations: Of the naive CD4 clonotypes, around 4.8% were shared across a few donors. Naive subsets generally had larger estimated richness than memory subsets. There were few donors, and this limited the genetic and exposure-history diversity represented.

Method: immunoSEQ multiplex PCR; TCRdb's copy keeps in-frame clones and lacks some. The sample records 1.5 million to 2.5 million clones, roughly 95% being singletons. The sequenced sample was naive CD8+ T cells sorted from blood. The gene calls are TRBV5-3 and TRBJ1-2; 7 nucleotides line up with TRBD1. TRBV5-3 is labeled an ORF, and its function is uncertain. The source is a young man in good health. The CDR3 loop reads CARSPDRANYGYTF. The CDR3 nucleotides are TGTGCCAGAAGCCCCGACAGGGCCAACTATGGCTACACCTTC.